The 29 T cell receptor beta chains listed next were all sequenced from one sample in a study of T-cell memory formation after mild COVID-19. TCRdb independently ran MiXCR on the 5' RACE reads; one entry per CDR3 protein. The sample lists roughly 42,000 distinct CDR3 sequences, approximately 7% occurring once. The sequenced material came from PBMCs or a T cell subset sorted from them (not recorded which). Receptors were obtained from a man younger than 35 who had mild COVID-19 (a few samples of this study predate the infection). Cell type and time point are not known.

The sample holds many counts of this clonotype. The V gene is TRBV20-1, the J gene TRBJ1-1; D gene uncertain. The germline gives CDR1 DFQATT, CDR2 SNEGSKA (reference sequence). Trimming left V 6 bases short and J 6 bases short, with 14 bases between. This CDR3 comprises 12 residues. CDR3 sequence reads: CSAYLDGAEAFF. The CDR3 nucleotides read TGCAGTGCCTATCTGGACGGCGCTGAAGCTTTCTTT.

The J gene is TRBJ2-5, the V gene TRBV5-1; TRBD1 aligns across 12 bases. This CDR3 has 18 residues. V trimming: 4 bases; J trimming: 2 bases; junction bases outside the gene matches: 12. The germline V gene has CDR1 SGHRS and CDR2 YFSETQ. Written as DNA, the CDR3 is TGCGCCAGCAGCCCGCCGGGACAGGGGGCCCCACTTCAAGAGACCCAGTACTTC. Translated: CASSPPGQGAPLQETQYF. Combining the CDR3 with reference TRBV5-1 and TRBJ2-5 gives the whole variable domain KAGVTQTPRYLIKTRGQQVTLSCSPISGHRSVSWYQQTPGQGLQFLFEYFSETQRNKGNFPGRFSGRQFSNSRSEMNVSTLELGDSALYLCASSPPGQGAPLQETQYFGPGTRLLVL.

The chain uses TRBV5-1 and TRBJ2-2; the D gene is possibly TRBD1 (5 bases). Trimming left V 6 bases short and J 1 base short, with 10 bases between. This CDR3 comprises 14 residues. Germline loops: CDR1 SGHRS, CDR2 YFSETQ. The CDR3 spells CASTTQGNTGELFF. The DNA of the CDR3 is TGCGCCAGCACTACCCAGGGGAACACCGGGGAGCTGTTTTTT.

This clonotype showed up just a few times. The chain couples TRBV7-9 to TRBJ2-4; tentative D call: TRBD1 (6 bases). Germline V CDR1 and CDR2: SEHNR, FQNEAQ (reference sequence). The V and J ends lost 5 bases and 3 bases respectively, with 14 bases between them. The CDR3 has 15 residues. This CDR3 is CASSAKGVGKNIQYF. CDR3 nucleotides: TGTGCCAGCAGCGCCAAGGGGGTAGGCAAAAACATTCAGTACTTC.

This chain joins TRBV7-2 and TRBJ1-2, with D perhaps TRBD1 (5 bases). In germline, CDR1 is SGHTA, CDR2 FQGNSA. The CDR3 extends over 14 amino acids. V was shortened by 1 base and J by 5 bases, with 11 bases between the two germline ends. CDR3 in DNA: TGTGCCAGCAGCTTAGACGGGCGGGGGTATGGCTACACCTTC. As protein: CASSLDGRGYGYTF.

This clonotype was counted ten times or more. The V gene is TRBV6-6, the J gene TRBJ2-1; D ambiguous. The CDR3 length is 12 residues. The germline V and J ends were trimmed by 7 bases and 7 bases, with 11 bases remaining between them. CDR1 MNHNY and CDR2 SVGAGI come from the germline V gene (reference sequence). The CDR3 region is CASTSMGNEQFF. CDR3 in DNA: TGTGCCAGCACCAGCATGGGAAATGAGCAGTTCTTC.

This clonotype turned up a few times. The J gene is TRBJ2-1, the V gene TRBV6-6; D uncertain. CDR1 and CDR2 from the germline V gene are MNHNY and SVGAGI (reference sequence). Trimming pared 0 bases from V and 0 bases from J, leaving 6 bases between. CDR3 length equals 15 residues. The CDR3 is CASSYSLVSYNEQFF. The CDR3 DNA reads TGTGCCAGCAGTTACTCTCTGGTCTCCTACAATGAGCAGTTCTTC.

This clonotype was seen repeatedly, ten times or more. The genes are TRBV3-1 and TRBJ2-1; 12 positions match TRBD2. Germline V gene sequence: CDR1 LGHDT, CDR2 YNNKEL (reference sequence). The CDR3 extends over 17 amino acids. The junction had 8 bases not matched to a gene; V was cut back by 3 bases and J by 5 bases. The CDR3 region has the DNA TGTGCCAGCAGCCACGGACTAGCGGGGAGCGCGGACAATGAGCAGTTCTTC. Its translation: CASSHGLAGSADNEQFF.

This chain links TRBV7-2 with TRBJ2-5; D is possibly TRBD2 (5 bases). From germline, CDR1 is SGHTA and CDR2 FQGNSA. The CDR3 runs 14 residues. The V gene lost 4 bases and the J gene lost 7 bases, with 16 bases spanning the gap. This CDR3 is CASSSLRGKGTQYF. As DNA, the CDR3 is TGTGCCAGCAGCTCCCTTCGGGGAAAGGGGACCCAGTACTTC.

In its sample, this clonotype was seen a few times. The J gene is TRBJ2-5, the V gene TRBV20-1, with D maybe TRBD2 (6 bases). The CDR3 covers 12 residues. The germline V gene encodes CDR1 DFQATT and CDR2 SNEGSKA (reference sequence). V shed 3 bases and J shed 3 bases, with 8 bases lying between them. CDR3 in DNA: TGCAGTGCTAGTTCGGGGGAAGAGACCCAGTACTTC. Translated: CSASSGEETQYF.

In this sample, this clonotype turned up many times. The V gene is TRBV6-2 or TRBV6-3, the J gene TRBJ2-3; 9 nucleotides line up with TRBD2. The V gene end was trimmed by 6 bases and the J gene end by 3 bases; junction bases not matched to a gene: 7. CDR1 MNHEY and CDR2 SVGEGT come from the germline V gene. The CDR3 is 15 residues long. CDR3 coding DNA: TGTGCCAGCAGAGACGCGCTAGCGGGGACAGATACGCAGTATTTT. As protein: CASRDALAGTDTQYF.

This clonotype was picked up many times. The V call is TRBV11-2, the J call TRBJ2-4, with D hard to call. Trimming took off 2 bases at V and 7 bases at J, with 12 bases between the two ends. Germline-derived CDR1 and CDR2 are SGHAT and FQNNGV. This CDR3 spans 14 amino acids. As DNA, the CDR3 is TGTGCCAGCAGCTTAATGACCAGGCGGAACATTCAGTACTTC. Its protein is CASSLMTRRNIQYF. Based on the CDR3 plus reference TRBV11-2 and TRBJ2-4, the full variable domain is EAGVAQSPRYKIIEKRQSVAFWCNPISGHATLYWYQQILGQGPKLLIQFQNNGVVDDSQLPKDRFSAERLKGVDSTLKIQPAKLEDSAVYLCASSLMTRRNIQYFGAGTRLSVL.

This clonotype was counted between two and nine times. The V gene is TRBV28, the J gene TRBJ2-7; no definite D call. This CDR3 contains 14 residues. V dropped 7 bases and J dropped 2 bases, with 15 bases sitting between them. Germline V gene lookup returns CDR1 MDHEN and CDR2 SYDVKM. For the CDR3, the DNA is TGTGCCAGCACCCACGCAGATACTCCCTACGAGCAGTACGTC. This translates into CASTHADTPYEQYV.

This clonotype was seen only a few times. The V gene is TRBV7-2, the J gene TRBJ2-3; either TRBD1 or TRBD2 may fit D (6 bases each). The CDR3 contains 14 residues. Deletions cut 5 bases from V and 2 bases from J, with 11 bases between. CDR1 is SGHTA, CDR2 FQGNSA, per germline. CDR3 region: CASSRGHNTDTQYF. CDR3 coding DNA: TGTGCCAGCAGCCGGGGGCACAACACAGATACGCAGTATTTT.

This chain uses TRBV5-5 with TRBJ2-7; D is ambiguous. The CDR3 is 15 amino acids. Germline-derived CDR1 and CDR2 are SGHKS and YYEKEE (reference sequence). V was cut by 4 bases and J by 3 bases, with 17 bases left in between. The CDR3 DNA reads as TGTGCCAGCAGCCCGCAGCCGGTTCTCCTCTACGAGCAGTACGTC. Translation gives CASSPQPVLLYEQYV.

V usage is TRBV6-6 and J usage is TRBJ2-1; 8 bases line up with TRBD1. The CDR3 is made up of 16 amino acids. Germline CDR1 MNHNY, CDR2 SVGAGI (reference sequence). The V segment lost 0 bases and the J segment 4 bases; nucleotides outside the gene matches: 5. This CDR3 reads CASSYSSRGHYNEQFF. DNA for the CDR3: TGTGCCAGCAGTTACTCGAGCAGGGGGCATTACAATGAGCAGTTCTTC.

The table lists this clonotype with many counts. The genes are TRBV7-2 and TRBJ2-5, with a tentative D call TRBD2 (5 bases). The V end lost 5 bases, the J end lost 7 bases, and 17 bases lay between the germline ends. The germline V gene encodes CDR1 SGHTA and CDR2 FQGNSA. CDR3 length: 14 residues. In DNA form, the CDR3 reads TGTGCCAGCAGCCCCCAGCGGCTCCCTGGGACCCAGTACTTC. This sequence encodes CASSPQRLPGTQYF.

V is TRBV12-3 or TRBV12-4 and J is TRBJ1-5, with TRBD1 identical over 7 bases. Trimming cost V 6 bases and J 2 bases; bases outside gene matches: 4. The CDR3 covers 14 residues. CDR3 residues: CASRGQGGNQPQHF. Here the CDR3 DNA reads TGTGCCAGCAGGGGCCAGGGGGGCAATCAGCCCCAGCATTTT.

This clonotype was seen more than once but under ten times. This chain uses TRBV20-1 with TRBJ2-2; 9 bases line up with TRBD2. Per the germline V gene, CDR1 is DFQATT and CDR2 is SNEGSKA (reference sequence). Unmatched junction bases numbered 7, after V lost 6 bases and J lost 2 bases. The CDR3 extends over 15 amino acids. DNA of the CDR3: TGCAGTGCCCGCGGACTAGCGCCAAACACCGGGGAGCTGTTTTTT. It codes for CSARGLAPNTGELFF.

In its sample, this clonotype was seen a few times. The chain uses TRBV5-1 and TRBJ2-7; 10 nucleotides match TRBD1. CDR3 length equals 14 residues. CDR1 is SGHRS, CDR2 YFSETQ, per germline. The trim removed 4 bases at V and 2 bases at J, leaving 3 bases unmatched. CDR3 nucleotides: TGCGCCAGCAGCCCCGGGACAGGGGCCTACGAGCAGTACTTC. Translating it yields CASSPGTGAYEQYF.

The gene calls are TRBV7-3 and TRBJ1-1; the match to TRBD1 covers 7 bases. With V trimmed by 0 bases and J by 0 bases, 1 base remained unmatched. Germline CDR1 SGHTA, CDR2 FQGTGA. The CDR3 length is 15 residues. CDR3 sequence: CASSLTGGLNTEAFF. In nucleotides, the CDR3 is TGTGCCAGCAGCTTAACAGGGGGCCTGAACACTGAAGCTTTCTTT.

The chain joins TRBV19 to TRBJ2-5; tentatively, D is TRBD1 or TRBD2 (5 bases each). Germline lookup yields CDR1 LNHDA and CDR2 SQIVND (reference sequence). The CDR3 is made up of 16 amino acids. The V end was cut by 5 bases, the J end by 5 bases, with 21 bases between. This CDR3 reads CASSGRRDGDLETQYF. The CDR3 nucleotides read TGTGCCAGTAGTGGACGCCGGGACGGTGATTTGGAGACCCAGTACTTC.

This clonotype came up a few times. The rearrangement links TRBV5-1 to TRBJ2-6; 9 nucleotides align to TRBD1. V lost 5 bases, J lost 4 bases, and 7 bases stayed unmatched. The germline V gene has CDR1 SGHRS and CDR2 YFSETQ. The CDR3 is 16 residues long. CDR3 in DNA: TGCGCCAGCAGATCAGGACAGGGGTCCGGGGCCAACGTCCTGACTTTC. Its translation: CASRSGQGSGANVLTF.

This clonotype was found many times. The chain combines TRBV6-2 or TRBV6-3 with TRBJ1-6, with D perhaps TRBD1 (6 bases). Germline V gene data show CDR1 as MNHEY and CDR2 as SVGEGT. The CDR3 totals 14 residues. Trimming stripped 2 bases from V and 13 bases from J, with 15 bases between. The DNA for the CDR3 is TGTGCCAGCAGTTACCCTCGGCCAGGGGATCCCCTCCACTTT. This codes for CASSYPRPGDPLHF.

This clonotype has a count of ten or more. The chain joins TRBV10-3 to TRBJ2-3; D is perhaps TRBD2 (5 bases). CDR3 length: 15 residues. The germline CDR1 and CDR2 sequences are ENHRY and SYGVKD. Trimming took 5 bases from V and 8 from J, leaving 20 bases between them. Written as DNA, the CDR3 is TGTGCCATCAGTCCGACCACACCTGAGGGTTCTACGCAGTATTTT. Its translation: CAISPTTPEGSTQYF.

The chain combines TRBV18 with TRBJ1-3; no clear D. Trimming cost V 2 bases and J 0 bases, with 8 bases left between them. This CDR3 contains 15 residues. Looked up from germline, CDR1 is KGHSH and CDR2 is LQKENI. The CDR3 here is CASSPRVDSGNTIYF. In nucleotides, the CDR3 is TGTGCCAGCTCACCAAGGGTGGACTCTGGAAACACCATATATTTT.

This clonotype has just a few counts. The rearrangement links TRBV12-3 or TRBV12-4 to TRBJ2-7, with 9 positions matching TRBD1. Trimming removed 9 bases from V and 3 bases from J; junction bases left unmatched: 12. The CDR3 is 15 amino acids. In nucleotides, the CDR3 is TGTGCCAGTAGCCCAACAGGGGGCGGAATCTACGAGCAGTACTTC. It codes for CASSPTGGGIYEQYF.

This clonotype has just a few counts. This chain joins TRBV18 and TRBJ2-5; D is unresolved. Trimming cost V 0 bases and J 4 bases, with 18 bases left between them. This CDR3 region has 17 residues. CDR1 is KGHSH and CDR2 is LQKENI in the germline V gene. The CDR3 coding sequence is TGTGCCAGCTCACCACCGGTAACGAGTCCGGGTCGAGAGACCCAGTACTTC. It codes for CASSPPVTSPGRETQYF.

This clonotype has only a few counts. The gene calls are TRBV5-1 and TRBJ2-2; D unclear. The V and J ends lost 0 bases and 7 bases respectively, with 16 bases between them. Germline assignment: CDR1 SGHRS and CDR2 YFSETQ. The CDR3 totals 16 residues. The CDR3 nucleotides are TGCGCCAGCAGCTTGGTAGGGTCGGGCCGAGTCGGGGAGCTGTTTTTT. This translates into CASSLVGSGRVGELFF.